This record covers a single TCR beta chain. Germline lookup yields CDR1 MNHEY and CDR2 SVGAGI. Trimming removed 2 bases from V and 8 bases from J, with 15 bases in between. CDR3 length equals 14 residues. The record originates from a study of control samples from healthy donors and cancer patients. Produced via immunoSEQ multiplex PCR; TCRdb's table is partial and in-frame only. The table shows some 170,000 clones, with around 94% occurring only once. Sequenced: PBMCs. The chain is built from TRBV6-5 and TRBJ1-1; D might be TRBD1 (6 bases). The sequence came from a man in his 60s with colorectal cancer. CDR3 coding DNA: TGTGCCAGCAGTTACCGGGGGGGGCTAACCGAAGCTTTCTTT. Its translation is CASSYRGGLTEAFF.